The next 9 T cell receptor beta chains were all read from a single sample in a study of T cells in Graves' hyperthyroidism and ophthalmopathy. TCR beta CDR3 sequences were amplified from RNA transcripts. Researchers ran a first-round RT-PCR on the TCR CDR3 using the HTBI primer set. One entry per CDR3 protein, called by TCRdb with MiXCR from the multiplex PCR reads. Among about 130,000 distinct CDR3 sequences listed, 22% were seen once. Sample: blood. The receptors derive from a woman aged 45-60 years with Graves' hyperthyroidism that later progressed to Graves' ophthalmopathy.

There are many counts of this clonotype. The genes are TRBV3-1 and TRBJ1-5; 7 nucleotides line up with TRBD1. The CDR3 runs to 14 residues. Trimming removed 5 bases from V and 2 bases from J; junction bases left unmatched: 3. The germline gives CDR1 LGHDT, CDR2 YNNKEL (reference sequence). The CDR3 region is CASSYDRGNQPQHF. In DNA form, the CDR3 reads TGTGCCAGCAGCTACGACAGGGGCAATCAGCCCCAGCATTTT. Complete variable domain (other parts from reference TRBV3-1 and TRBJ1-5): DTAVSQTPKYLVTQMGNDKSIKCEQNLGHDTMYWYKQDSKKFLKIMFSYNNKELIINETVPNRFSPKSPDKAHLNLHINSLELGDSAVYFCASSYDRGNQPQHFGDGTRLSIL.

The chain couples TRBV5-1 to TRBJ2-7; a weak D match, TRBD2 (6 bases). V was shortened by 5 bases and J by 0 bases, with 12 bases between the two germline ends. This CDR3 has 14 residues. Germline V lookup: CDR1 SGHRS, CDR2 YFSETQ. The DNA of the CDR3 is TGCGCCAGCAGTCGGGACTTAAACTCCTACGAGCAGTACTTC. Translation gives CASSRDLNSYEQYF.

This clonotype was observed once. A read error may be the cause here, since a much bigger clone is one base away. V gene TRBV12-3 or TRBV12-4 combines with J gene TRBJ2-2; 9 nucleotides align to TRBD2. CDR3 size: 13 residues. J gave up 7 bases and V 8 bases, and 5 bases lay outside the gene matches. CDR3 nucleotides: TGTGCCAGCGGGGGACTAGCAAGCGGGGAGCTGTTTTTT. Translating gives CASGGLASGELFF.

About this clonotype itself: A read error may be the cause here, since a much bigger clone is one base away. V is TRBV6-1 and J is TRBJ2-1; D uncertain. V lost 3 bases and J lost 6, with 15 bases in between. This CDR3 is built from 15 residues. Germline V lookup: CDR1 MNHNS, CDR2 SASEGT. CDR3 in DNA: TGTGCCAGCAGTGACCAAGGACCAGCCAGCAATGAGCAGTTCTTC. Protein sequence: CASSDQGPASNEQFF.

The rearrangement links TRBV7-8 to TRBJ2-3; TRBD2 matches at 8 bases. V gave up 10 bases and J gave up 7 bases; unmatched junction bases: 16. The CDR3 is 15 amino acids. CDR1 SGHVS and CDR2 FQNEAQ come from the germline V gene. The CDR3 DNA follows: TGTGCCAACGGGGGGGCGGTACAGGCAACACATACGCAGTATTTT. It codes for CANGGAVQATHTQYF.

This rearrangement joins TRBV5-1 to TRBJ1-2, with D possibly matching TRBD1 (5 bases). The germline V gene has CDR1 SGHRS and CDR2 YFSETQ. Trimming stripped 5 bases from V and 0 bases from J, with 14 bases between. This CDR3 comprises 15 residues. This CDR3 reads CASRFTDRANYGYTF. CDR3 bases: TGCGCCAGCAGGTTTACCGACAGAGCTAACTATGGCTACACCTTC.

Only a few counts were recorded for this clonotype. This rearrangement joins TRBV13 to TRBJ2-1, with D maybe TRBD1 (6 bases). The ends were cut back, 0 bases at V and 8 bases at J, with 11 bases in the middle. Germline loops: CDR1 PRHDT, CDR2 FYEKMQ (reference sequence). CDR3 length equals 14 residues. The CDR3, as DNA: TGTGCCAGCAGCTTAGGCCGCAGGGGCCATGAGCAGTTCTTC. It yields the protein CASSLGRRGHEQFF.

Ten or more counts support this clonotype. This chain uses TRBV6-1 with TRBJ1-1, with TRBD1 as a possible D gene (5 bases). This CDR3 spans 13 amino acids. Germline CDR1 reads MNHNS; CDR2 reads SASEGT. With 3 bases removed from V and 4 bases from J, the gap between germline ends came to 9 bases. This CDR3 is CASSDGGVTEAFF. In nucleotides, the CDR3 is TGTGCCAGCAGTGATGGAGGGGTCACTGAAGCTTTCTTT.

This clonotype appeared many times. This chain links TRBV5-1 with TRBJ2-7; TRBD2 aligns across 7 bases. V was clipped by 4 bases and J by 4 bases; unmatched bases: 17. The CDR3 runs to 17 residues. Looked up from germline, CDR1 is SGHRS and CDR2 is YFSETQ. CDR3 sequence reads: CASSPSPTSSGGYEQYF. CDR3 coding DNA: TGCGCCAGCAGCCCTTCTCCCACTAGCTCCGGGGGGTACGAGCAGTACTTC. Filled out from reference TRBV5-1 and TRBJ2-7, the complete variable domain reads KAGVTQTPRYLIKTRGQQVTLSCSPISGHRSVSWYQQTPGQGLQFLFEYFSETQRNKGNFPGRFSGRQFSNSRSEMNVSTLELGDSALYLCASSPSPTSSGGYEQYFGPGTRLTVT.